This T cell receptor beta chain was sequenced during a study of blood T cell repertoires in COVID-19. Trimming shortened V by 5 bases and J by 0 bases, and 13 bases separated the two germline ends. The CDR3 has 15 residues. Germline CDR1 and CDR2: LNHDA and SQIVND (reference sequence). Sequenced by immunoSEQ multiplex PCR; TCRdb stores in-frame clones only, minus some. The sample includes approximately 97,000 clones, around 90% of them seen just once. The clonotype comes from a man aged 50 or older with COVID-19, enrolled during active disease. The chain couples TRBV19 to TRBJ1-2; TRBD1 is a possible D gene (6 bases). Sequenced: peripheral blood. The CDR3 nucleotides are TGTGCCAGTAGTTACGGGACAACCGCTAACTATGGCTACACCTTC. Translated, it gives CASSYGTTANYGYTF.